This T cell receptor (beta chain) was profiled in a study of CD8+ T cells in alopecia areata. Study context: Among treated patients, oral tofacitinib was administered at 5 to 10 mg twice daily.

Overall study findings and caveats: The study found higher clonality in lesional than normal scalp, especially in alopecia totalis/universalis.

The sequencing template was cDNA reverse transcribed from extracted RNA. Produced via immunoSEQ multiplex PCR; TCRdb's table is partial and in-frame only. The data contain about 97,000 clones, roughly 41% of them seen just once; the ten biggest clones take up approximately 1.2%. Comments on this clone: Its specificity is unknown.

Punch biopsies of lesional scalp, plus peripheral blood, were taken from alopecia areata patients. Both CD4+ and CD8+ T cells were separated by sorting PBMCs. The germline CDR1 and CDR2 sequences are MDHEN and SYDVKM. The CDR3 runs to 16 residues. The V and J ends lost 5 bases and 4 bases, in that order; junction bases with no gene match: 10. The chain employs TRBV28 and TRBJ1-4, with 7 bases lining up with TRBD1. Sequencing was done on a sample of CD4+ T cells sorted from blood. The source is a human donor with alopecia areata. CDR3 protein: CASSPLPGQLNEKLFF. In DNA form, the CDR3 reads TGTGCCAGCAGTCCATTACCGGGACAGCTTAATGAAAAACTGTTTTTT.